Below are 29 T cell receptor beta chains sequenced from a single sample in a study of CD8+CD57+ T cells in acquired aplastic anemia. Patients chosen for sequencing had shown CD8+CD57+ cell expansion by flow cytometry. TCR beta VDJ and CDR3 profiling used genomic DNA as template. TCRdb reanalysed the reads using MiXCR and keeps one entry per CDR3 protein. The data show under 200,000 distinct CDR3 sequences, with approximately 48% seen just once and about 1.7% held by the top ten. Sequences were obtained from sorted CD4+, CD8+, or CD8+CD57+ T cells (not recorded which) from PBMCs. The receptors shown here come from a human donor with aplastic anemia.

J is TRBJ1-6 and V is TRBV10-2, with D maybe TRBD1 (5 bases). The CDR3 has 15 amino acids. Germline CDR1 and CDR2: WSHSY and SAAADI. V shed 2 bases and J shed 10 bases, with 15 bases lying between them. The CDR3 protein is CASSEESGQRSPLHF. DNA for the CDR3: TGCGCCAGCAGTGAGGAGTCAGGGCAGAGGTCACCCCTCCACTTT.

The CDR3 nucleotides read TGCAGTGCGTCCTCAGGGACCCATGAAGCTTTCTTT. Translation gives CSASSGTHEAFF. This sequence joins TRBV20-1 and TRBJ1-1, with D perhaps TRBD1 (5 bases). Germline V gene sequence: CDR1 DFQATT, CDR2 SNEGSKA (reference sequence). The germline V and J ends were trimmed by 6 bases and 7 bases, with 15 bases remaining between them. There are 12 residues in the CDR3.

The chain combines TRBV30 with TRBJ1-4; maybe TRBD1 (6 bases). The CDR3 extends over 13 amino acids. Germline V gives CDR1 GTSNPN, CDR2 SVGIG (reference sequence). Trimming left V 7 bases short and J 0 bases short, with 9 bases between. This chain's CDR3 is CALQGATNEKLFF. The CDR3, as DNA: TGTGCCTTACAGGGAGCAACTAATGAAAAACTGTTTTTT. The variable domain in full, with the rest retrieved from reference TRBV30 and TRBJ1-4, is SQTIHQWPATLVQPVGSPLSLECTVEGTSNPNLYWYRQAAGRGLQLLFYSVGIGQISSEVPQNLSASRPQDRQFILSSKKLLLSDSGFYLCALQGATNEKLFFGSGTQLSVL.

This clonotype was picked up many times. This chain connects TRBV20-1 to TRBJ2-1; D call uncertain. Deletions cut 3 bases from V and 6 bases from J, with 9 bases between. Germline lookup yields CDR1 DFQATT and CDR2 SNEGSKA (reference sequence). There are 12 residues in the CDR3. CDR3 coding DNA: TGCAGTGCTAGCTCGGCCATCAATGAGCAGTTCTTC. Its translation: CSASSAINEQFF.

The chain has TRBV19 and TRBJ1-1; D gene ambiguous. In germline, CDR1 is LNHDA, CDR2 SQIVND (reference sequence). The CDR3 runs 13 residues. The V gene lost 6 bases and the J gene lost 0 bases, with 8 bases spanning the gap. CDR3 amino acids: CASRQQMNTEAFF. DNA for the CDR3: TGTGCCAGTAGACAGCAAATGAACACTGAAGCTTTCTTT. Supplemented by reference TRBV19 and TRBJ1-1, the full variable domain reads DGGITQSPKYLFRKEGQNVTLSCEQNLNHDAMYWYRQDPGQGLRLIYYSQIVNDFQKGDIAEGYSVSREKKESFPLTVTSAQKNPTAFYLCASRQQMNTEAFFGQGTRLTVV.

This clonotype has a count of ten or more. CDR3 residues: CASSLALRRGRGANVLTF. In nucleotides, the CDR3 is TGTGCCAGCAGTTTAGCGCTAAGGCGGGGGAGAGGGGCCAACGTCCTGACTTTC. J is TRBJ2-6 and V is TRBV12-3 or TRBV12-4, with 7 bases lining up with TRBD2. The CDR3 totals 18 residues. V shed 0 bases, J shed 4 bases, and the junction held 9 bases outside the gene matches.

V usage is TRBV24-1 and J usage is TRBJ1-5, with 8 bases identical to TRBD1. V lost 5 bases, J lost 4 bases, and 6 bases stayed unmatched. CDR3 length: 15 amino acids. Per germline, CDR1 KGHDR and CDR2 SFDVKD. CDR3 in amino acids: CATSVGQGINQPQHF. CDR3 sequence (DNA): TGTGCCACCAGTGTCGGACAGGGCATTAATCAGCCCCAGCATTTT.

This clonotype was counted at least ten times. The chain joins TRBV12-3 or TRBV12-4 to TRBJ2-2, with D tentatively TRBD2 (7 bases). Trimming cost V 6 bases and J 7 bases, with 21 bases left between them. The CDR3 contains 16 residues. This CDR3 reads CASSTSPGGGSGELFF. The CDR3 DNA sequence: TGTGCCAGCAGCACCTCTCCGGGGGGCGGGAGCGGGGAGCTGTTTTTT.

The V gene is TRBV25-1, the J gene TRBJ2-1; TRBD2 matches at 9 bases. The V and J ends lost 5 bases and 7 bases, in that order; junction bases with no gene match: 15. The V gene's germline CDR1 is MGHDK and CDR2 SYGVNS. The CDR3 is made up of 17 amino acids. This CDR3 reads CASSTPRVLAGQNEQFF. For the CDR3, the DNA is TGTGCCAGCAGTACCCCTCGTGTTCTAGCGGGACAAAATGAGCAGTTCTTC.

V gene TRBV25-1 combines with J gene TRBJ1-6; possibly TRBD1 for D (6 bases). Per germline, CDR1 MGHDK and CDR2 SYGVNS. CDR3 length: 16 residues. Deletions cut 6 bases from V and 11 bases from J, with 23 bases between. The CDR3 nucleotides read TGTGCCAGCAGGGCACCGGTAACAGGGAAGGTGACACCCCTCCACTTT. This translates into CASRAPVTGKVTPLHF.

The chain carries TRBV20-1 and TRBJ1-1; the D is unclear. V lost 3 bases and J lost 1, with 9 bases in between. This CDR3 has 13 amino acids. In germline, CDR1 is DFQATT, CDR2 SNEGSKA (reference sequence). CDR3 residues: CSASRVTNTEAFF. As DNA, the CDR3 is TGCAGTGCTAGTAGGGTAACGAACACTGAAGCTTTCTTT.

This clonotype occurred many times. The chain combines TRBV5-1 with TRBJ2-2; D unclear. The CDR3 sequence is 16 residues long. V gave up 3 bases and J gave up 2 bases, with 14 bases separating them. Germline loops: CDR1 SGHRS, CDR2 YFSETQ. The CDR3 protein is CASSSPGLRNTGELFF. CDR3 coding DNA: TGCGCCAGCAGCTCCCCGGGCCTGCGAAACACCGGGGAGCTGTTTTTT.

This clonotype appeared once. The chain carries TRBV24-1 and TRBJ1-4, with D possibly matching TRBD1 (5 bases). The CDR3 extends over 16 amino acids. The V end was cut by 3 bases, the J end by 6 bases, with 16 bases between. Per the germline V gene, CDR1 is KGHDR and CDR2 is SFDVKD. The CDR3, as DNA: TGTGCCACCAGTGATCCGGGACCGGGGGGGGATGAAAAACTGTTTTTT. Translation: CATSDPGPGGDEKLFF.

This clonotype turned up a few times. This chain uses TRBV24-1 with TRBJ1-1; D is possibly TRBD1 (5 bases). Germline CDR1 KGHDR, CDR2 SFDVKD. V gave up 0 bases and J gave up 4 bases, with 8 bases separating them. The CDR3 is 14 residues long. The CDR3 coding sequence is TGTGCCACCAGTGATTTGTCGGGGGTCACTGAAGCTTTCTTT. Translating gives CATSDLSGVTEAFF.

In this sample, this clonotype turned up a few times. The rearrangement uses TRBV7-2 and TRBJ1-5; the D is unclear. The V gene lost 4 bases and the J gene lost 10 bases, with 11 bases spanning the gap. Per the germline V gene, CDR1 is SGHTA and CDR2 is FQGNSA. The CDR3 has 12 amino acids. In DNA form, the CDR3 reads TGTGCCAGCAGCTCCGGGCTTACTCCCCAGCATTTT. It specifies CASSSGLTPQHF.

This clonotype was detected many times. The gene calls are TRBV19 and TRBJ1-2, with D possibly matching TRBD1 (6 bases). This CDR3 contains 13 residues. V was cut by 10 bases and J by 3 bases, with 15 bases left in between. Germline CDR1 reads LNHDA; CDR2 reads SQIVND (reference sequence). The CDR3 DNA reads as TGTGCCACCCGGCACAGGGAACACTATGGCTACACCTTC. Translated: CATRHREHYGYTF.

The rearrangement joins TRBV10-3 to TRBJ2-5; D ambiguous. The CDR3 runs 12 residues. Germline V CDR1 and CDR2: ENHRY, SYGVKD. Trimming pared 10 bases from V and 4 bases from J, leaving 13 bases between. CDR3 bases: TGTGCCACGAGTAGGGTAGGAGAGACCCAGTACTTC. Translating it yields CATSRVGETQYF.

The rearrangement links TRBV15 to TRBJ1-6, with 8 bases that match TRBD1. The CDR3 is 15 residues long. J gave up 9 bases and V 3 bases, and 7 bases lay outside the gene matches. The V gene's germline CDR1 is LNHNV and CDR2 YYDKDF (reference sequence). CDR3 in amino acids: CATSSRQGRGSPLHF. The CDR3, as DNA: TGTGCCACCAGCAGCCGACAGGGGAGAGGTTCACCCCTCCACTTT.

The V gene is TRBV10-3, the J gene TRBJ2-7; D might be TRBD1 (5 bases). Germline lookup yields CDR1 ENHRY and CDR2 SYGVKD. The CDR3 is 13 residues long. Trimming took 5 bases from V and 4 from J, leaving 12 bases between them. CDR3 in amino acids: CAISPIQAYEQYF. The CDR3 coding sequence is TGTGCCATCAGTCCCATACAGGCATACGAGCAGTACTTC.

The V call is TRBV2, the J call TRBJ2-3; D not resolved. The V gene's germline CDR1 is SNHLY and CDR2 FYNNEI. The V and J ends lost 6 bases and 5 bases respectively, with 9 bases between them. The CDR3 contains 12 residues. In nucleotides, the CDR3 is TGTGCCAGCAGCGTCGGCGAAGATACGCAGTATTTT. It codes for CASSVGEDTQYF.

This clonotype was seen ten or more times. The chain's CDR3 is CASSSLAGTDTQYF. The DNA for the CDR3 is TGCGCCAGCAGCTCACTAGCGGGGACAGATACGCAGTATTTT. The chain combines TRBV5-1 with TRBJ2-3, with 10 positions matching TRBD2. The CDR3 consists of 14 residues. From germline, CDR1 is SGHRS and CDR2 YFSETQ. The V segment lost 3 bases and the J segment 3 bases; nucleotides outside the gene matches: 1.

This clonotype was counted at least ten times. The chain employs TRBV19 and TRBJ1-1; possible D gene TRBD1, 6 bases. This CDR3 contains 13 residues. V lost 5 bases to trimming and J lost 5 bases, with 12 bases between them. Germline lookup yields CDR1 LNHDA and CDR2 SQIVND (reference sequence). The CDR3 sequence is CASSGGRATEAFF. CDR3 bases: TGTGCCAGTAGTGGGGGGCGCGCAACTGAAGCTTTCTTT.

This clonotype was detected many times. This chain connects TRBV27 to TRBJ1-5; no definite D call. With 3 bases removed from V and 7 bases from J, the gap between germline ends came to 13 bases. CDR3 length: 14 amino acids. CDR1 and CDR2 (germline): MNHEY, SMNVEV (reference sequence). This chain's CDR3 is CASSLPGLGQPQHF. The CDR3 DNA follows: TGTGCCAGCAGTTTGCCGGGGTTGGGACAGCCCCAGCATTTT.

This clonotype was observed many times. V gene TRBV20-1 combines with J gene TRBJ1-5; weak D call: TRBD1 (5 bases). V lost 2 bases to trimming and J lost 5 bases, with 7 bases between them. This CDR3 region has 12 residues. Germline V CDR1 and CDR2: DFQATT, SNEGSKA (reference sequence). CDR3 nucleotide sequence: TGCAGTGCTAGATCGGGGGATCAGCCCCAGCATTTT. Translation: CSARSGDQPQHF.

This clonotype was counted a few times. A read error is possible here, since a much larger clone lies one base away. V usage is TRBV5-1 and J usage is TRBJ2-7; maybe TRBD2 (5 bases). The germline V gene has CDR1 SGHRS and CDR2 YFSETQ. This CDR3 comprises 16 residues. This CDR3 reads CASSSDTGILSYEQCF. In DNA form, the CDR3 reads TGCGCCAGCAGCTCAGACACCGGGATCCTCTCCTACGAGCAGTGCTTC.

The rearrangement uses TRBV11-1 and TRBJ1-2, with D tentatively TRBD1 (5 bases). The CDR3 consists of 13 residues. Germline V gene data show CDR1 as SGHAT and CDR2 as FQDESV (reference sequence). Between the trimmed V and J ends, which lost 3 bases and 5 bases, there was a span of 10 bases. Written as DNA, the CDR3 is TGTGCCAGCAGCTTCGGGACGGAGTATGGCTACACCTTC. Translating it yields CASSFGTEYGYTF.

The table lists this clonotype with many counts. The rearrangement joins TRBV6-1 to TRBJ2-7, with D maybe TRBD2 (6 bases). The V gene lost 6 bases and the J gene lost 1 base, with 16 bases spanning the gap. Germline loops: CDR1 MNHNS, CDR2 SASEGT. This CDR3 contains 15 residues. CDR3 in DNA: TGTGCCAGCAGATTCCGGGGACTCTTTTCCTACGAGCAGTACTTC. Amino acid sequence: CASRFRGLFSYEQYF.

A note on this clonotype: This clone may be a read error of a much larger clone one base away. The chain couples TRBV30 to TRBJ2-3, with unresolved D. Germline CDR1 reads GTSNPN; CDR2 reads SVGIG (reference sequence). The CDR3 spans 10 residues. The V end was cut by 8 bases, the J end by 11 bases, with 14 bases between. CDR3 sequence: CALAAVLQYF. The CDR3 DNA is TGTGCCCTCGCCGCCGTGCTGCAGTATTTT.

The CDR3 nucleotides read TGTGCCAGCAGCCTAAGGTTCCCGCTTCTGTTTTTT. Encoded protein: CASSLRFPLLFF. The chain couples TRBV14 to TRBJ2-2; D gene unclear. This CDR3 spans 12 amino acids. V lost 4 bases to trimming and J lost 14 bases, with 14 bases between them. Per the germline V gene, CDR1 is SGHDN and CDR2 is FVKESK.